The 26 T cell receptor beta chains reported below all come from one sample, sequenced in a study of cytomegalovirus exposure and HLA in healthy donors. The study ran its PCR with 60 Vbeta and 13 Jbeta primers. TCRdb keeps only in-frame clones here, not all; method: immunoSEQ multiplex PCR. The sample lists roughly 98,000 clones; roughly three quarters were seen once. The specimen was PBMCs. The source is a female donor in good health and CMV-seronegative.

This clone has only a few counts. The chain recombines TRBV14 with TRBJ2-3; 7 bases fit TRBD2. CDR1 and CDR2 from the germline V gene are SGHDN and FVKESK. There are 16 residues in the CDR3. J lost 4 bases, V lost 1 base, and 8 bases had no gene match. CDR3 protein: CASSQGRGRRPDTQYF. CDR3 bases: TGTGCCAGCAGCCAAGGGCGCGGGAGACGGCCAGATACGCAGTATTTT.

The sample holds one count of this clone. The chain uses TRBV6-6 and TRBJ2-3; possibly TRBD2 for D (6 bases). CDR1 is MNHNY and CDR2 is SVGAGI in the germline V gene (reference sequence). V was shortened by 6 bases and J by 0 bases, with 10 bases between the two germline ends. The CDR3 is 14 amino acids. As DNA, the CDR3 is TGTGCCAGCAGCTCCGGGACTAGCACAGATACGCAGTATTTT. The encoded protein is CASSSGTSTDTQYF.

This chain connects TRBV9 to TRBJ1-3; no clear D gene. Trimming removed 7 bases at V and 2 bases at J, with 16 bases between. The CDR3 is 15 amino acids. Germline CDR1 and CDR2: SGDLS and YYNGEE. The CDR3 coding sequence is TGTGCCAGCGGGCGTAGAGAGGGTACTGGAAACACCATATATTTT. Its translation is CASGRREGTGNTIYF.

This clone was seen once. This chain's CDR3 is CASSIQGAIFEAFF. The DNA of the CDR3 is TGTGCCAGCAGTATACAGGGGGCAATTTTTGAAGCTTTCTTT. V and J are TRBV6-6 and TRBJ1-1; 9 bases map to TRBD1. The CDR3 runs 14 residues. Germline lookup yields CDR1 MNHNY and CDR2 SVGAGI (reference sequence). The ends lost 5 bases at V and 7 bases at J; junction bases unmatched: 8.

V and J are TRBV4-1 and TRBJ1-1, with 7 bases identical to TRBD1. The germline V gene has CDR1 MGHRA and CDR2 YSYEKL. This CDR3 has 14 amino acids. V lost 2 bases, J lost 1 base, and 1 base stayed unmatched. In DNA form, the CDR3 reads TGCGCCAGCAGCCAACGGACAGGGAACACTGAAGCTTTCTTT. Protein: CASSQRTGNTEAFF.

This clone was detected once. The rearrangement links TRBV18 to TRBJ1-3; possibly TRBD1 for D (6 bases). V lost 1 base and J lost 4, with 8 bases in between. The CDR3 extends over 14 amino acids. In germline, CDR1 is KGHSH, CDR2 LQKENI. The CDR3 protein is CASSPQGQGNTIYF. The CDR3 coding sequence is TGTGCCAGCTCACCACAGGGACAAGGAAACACCATATATTTT. Complete variable domain (other parts from reference TRBV18 and TRBJ1-3): NAGVMQNPRHLVRRRGQEARLRCSPMKGHSHVYWYRQLPEEGLKFMVYLQKENIIDESGMPKERFSAEFPKEGPSILRIQQVVRGDSAAYFCASSPQGQGNTIYFGEGSWLTVV.

The CDR3 bases are TGTGCCAGCAGCTCGGGGGAGGGTGGGACAAAGAATCAGCCCCAGCATTTT. Protein sequence: CASSSGEGGTKNQPQHF. V gene TRBV7-9 combines with J gene TRBJ1-5; possible D gene TRBD1, 6 bases. V shed 4 bases and J shed 4 bases, with 20 bases lying between them. The germline V gene encodes CDR1 SEHNR and CDR2 FQNEAQ (reference sequence). The CDR3 contains 17 residues.

The chain uses TRBV9 and TRBJ1-5; 7 nucleotides align to TRBD1. Trimming cost V 0 bases and J 3 bases; bases outside gene matches: 3. From germline, CDR1 is SGDLS and CDR2 YYNGEE. The CDR3 totals 15 residues. The CDR3 region is CASSVAGTDNQPQHF. The DNA for the CDR3 is TGTGCCAGCAGCGTAGCTGGGACAGACAATCAGCCCCAGCATTTT.

The chain joins TRBV5-1 to TRBJ1-3, with D tentatively TRBD1 (6 bases). The germline V gene has CDR1 SGHRS and CDR2 YFSETQ. The CDR3 is 16 amino acids. The ends were cut back, 1 base at V and 7 bases at J, with 18 bases in the middle. In DNA, the CDR3 is TGCGCCAGCAGCTTGTCATCCGGGACACTCGGGAACACCATATATTTT. It codes for CASSLSSGTLGNTIYF. Full variable domain (missing parts from reference TRBV5-1 and TRBJ1-3): KAGVTQTPRYLIKTRGQQVTLSCSPISGHRSVSWYQQTPGQGLQFLFEYFSETQRNKGNFPGRFSGRQFSNSRSEMNVSTLELGDSALYLCASSLSSGTLGNTIYFGEGSWLTVV.

Judged by abundance, this clone is medium-sized. In nucleotides, the CDR3 is TGTGCCAGCAGCTTAGGGGCAGGCGGGGAGCTGTTTTTT. Residues: CASSLGAGGELFF. The rearrangement links TRBV7-6 to TRBJ2-2, with no clear D. Trimming took 1 base from V and 7 from J, leaving 7 bases between them. The CDR3 contains 13 residues. The germline V gene has CDR1 SGHVS and CDR2 FNYEAQ.

V usage is TRBV2 and J usage is TRBJ2-3; D gene uncertain. Between the trimmed V and J ends, which lost 5 bases and 0 bases, there was a span of 18 bases. This CDR3 region has 17 residues. Germline CDR1 and CDR2: SNHLY and FYNNEI. CDR3 nucleotides: TGTGCCAGCAGTATCCATTACCTCGAAGCTAGCACAGATACGCAGTATTTT. It specifies CASSIHYLEASTDTQYF.

The chain employs TRBV27 and TRBJ2-5; D is unclear. CDR3 length equals 16 residues. Germline CDR1 is MNHEY and CDR2 is SMNVEV (reference sequence). The V end was cut by 6 bases, the J end by 5 bases, with 22 bases between. The CDR3 reads CASSPFYIGSKETQYF. CDR3 in DNA: TGTGCCAGCAGCCCCTTTTATATCGGTAGTAAGGAGACCCAGTACTTC.

This sequence joins TRBV5-3 and TRBJ1-3; 10 nucleotides match TRBD1. TRBV5-3 is treated as an ORF (open reading frame) with a function not yet certain. The CDR3 covers 14 residues. The J segment lost 4 bases and the V segment lost 4 bases, leaving 2 bases of the junction unmatched. This CDR3 is CARSGTGAGNTIYF. CDR3 in DNA: TGTGCCAGAAGCGGGACAGGGGCCGGAAACACCATATATTTT.

The V call is TRBV7-2, the J call TRBJ2-3; 7 positions agree with TRBD2. The V segment lost 6 bases and the J segment 1 base; nucleotides outside the gene matches: 13. Germline loops: CDR1 SGHTA, CDR2 FQGNSA. CDR3 size: 17 residues. The CDR3 sequence is CASRPTSARRGTDTQYF. CDR3 DNA: TGTGCCAGCAGGCCTACTAGCGCCCGACGAGGCACAGATACGCAGTATTTT.

The V gene is TRBV18, the J gene TRBJ2-2; D not certain. V lost 1 base to trimming and J lost 0 bases, with 9 bases between them. This CDR3 contains 16 residues. In germline, CDR1 is KGHSH, CDR2 LQKENI. The CDR3 sequence is CASSPQSRTNTGELFF. The CDR3 DNA reads as TGTGCCAGCTCACCACAGTCGAGAACGAACACCGGGGAGCTGTTTTTT.

This clone has a handful of counts. The chain uses TRBV11-2 and TRBJ2-7; TRBD1 might be the D (5 bases). V lost 1 base, J lost 2 bases, and 9 bases lay in between. The germline V gene encodes CDR1 SGHAT and CDR2 FQNNGV. This CDR3 region has 14 residues. The CDR3 coding sequence is TGTGCCAGCAGCTTAGTCAGGGTAACCTACGAGCAGTACTTC. Translating it yields CASSLVRVTYEQYF.

This chain uses TRBV6-6 with TRBJ1-1; D perhaps matches TRBD1 (6 bases). The CDR3 spans 15 residues. The germline V gene has CDR1 MNHNY and CDR2 SVGAGI (reference sequence). V dropped 4 bases and J dropped 4 bases, with 16 bases sitting between them. CDR3 loop: CASSSQGGRSTEAFF. CDR3 DNA sequence: TGTGCCAGCAGTTCCCAAGGGGGTCGGAGCACTGAAGCTTTCTTT.

The gene calls are TRBV5-6 and TRBJ1-1; 7 bases map to TRBD1. With V trimmed by 4 bases and J by 3 bases, 3 bases remained unmatched. CDR3 length equals 13 residues. Germline CDR1 SGHDT, CDR2 YYEEEE. CDR3 nucleotides: TGTGCCAGCAGCCGTGACAGGGACACTGAAGCTTTCTTT. Protein sequence: CASSRDRDTEAFF.

The rearrangement uses TRBV2 and TRBJ2-6, with D maybe TRBD1 (7 bases). The germline V gene encodes CDR1 SNHLY and CDR2 FYNNEI. This CDR3 is 17 amino acids long. Trimming stripped 5 bases from V and 2 bases from J, with 16 bases between. CDR3 nucleotides: TGTGCCAGCAGTCAACGACAGGGAGGACCTGGGGCCAACGTCCTGACTTTC. This sequence encodes CASSQRQGGPGANVLTF.

V gene TRBV28 combines with J gene TRBJ2-5; D is possibly TRBD1 (6 bases). The last part of the DNA fits TRBJ2-7 better; the J call may be wrong. The CDR3 sequence is 13 residues long. Germline V lookup: CDR1 MDHEN, CDR2 SYDVKM. The CDR3 loop reads CASSWGPTYEQYF. In DNA, the CDR3 is TGTGCCAGCAGTTGGGGGCCTACCTACGAGCAGTACTTC.

The sample holds one count of this clone. The chain uses TRBV7-3 and TRBJ2-2, with 9 positions matching TRBD2. The V gene end was trimmed by 3 bases and the J gene end by 0 bases; junction bases not matched to a gene: 2. Germline CDR1 is SGHTA and CDR2 is FQGTGA. The CDR3 loop spans 16 amino acids. The DNA for the CDR3 is TGTGCCAGCAGCTTGCGGGGGGGAACGAACACCGGGGAGCTGTTTTTT. This encodes CASSLRGGTNTGELFF.

Only one count was recorded for this clone. V gene TRBV18 combines with J gene TRBJ2-5; no clear D gene. The closer fit of TRBJ2-7 to the DNA end suggests the J call may be wrong. In germline, CDR1 is KGHSH, CDR2 LQKENI. The CDR3 has 12 amino acids. This chain's CDR3 is CASSPETYEQYF. CDR3 DNA: TGTGCCAGCTCACCGGAGACCTACGAGCAGTACTTC.

The V call is TRBV5-1, the J call TRBJ1-6, with 9 nucleotides matching TRBD1. The germline CDR1 and CDR2 sequences are SGHRS and YFSETQ. Unmatched junction bases numbered 7, after V lost 4 bases and J lost 11 bases. The CDR3 consists of 14 residues. CDR3 loop: CASSLGTGRTPLHF. CDR3 nucleotides: TGCGCCAGCAGCCTGGGGACAGGGAGGACACCCCTCCACTTT.

The chain couples TRBV4-1 to TRBJ1-4; tentative D call: TRBD1 (6 bases). The germline CDR1 and CDR2 sequences are MGHRA and YSYEKL. Trimming took 4 bases from V and 6 from J, leaving 12 bases between them. This CDR3 has 14 residues. The CDR3 here is CASSLGGGHEKLFF. The CDR3 nucleotides read TGCGCCAGCAGCCTGGGAGGGGGTCATGAAAAACTGTTTTTT.

V and J are TRBV5-4 and TRBJ2-4; TRBD2 is a possible D gene (5 bases). CDR3 length: 15 residues. V lost 10 bases and J lost 5, with 22 bases in between. The germline gives CDR1 SGHNT, CDR2 YYREEE (reference sequence). The CDR3 spells CAASPGRGIQNIQYF. As DNA, the CDR3 is TGTGCCGCATCACCGGGGAGAGGGATCCAAAACATTCAGTACTTC.

This chain joins TRBV12-5 and TRBJ2-1, with 11 bases that match TRBD2. V dropped 1 base and J dropped 7; count of bases not matched to a gene: 12. The CDR3 totals 18 residues. Germline-derived CDR1 and CDR2 are LGHNT and FRNRAP. The CDR3 is CASGLGLAGINSVNEQFF. The DNA of the CDR3 is TGTGCTAGTGGTTTGGGACTAGCGGGGATCAACAGCGTGAATGAGCAGTTCTTC.